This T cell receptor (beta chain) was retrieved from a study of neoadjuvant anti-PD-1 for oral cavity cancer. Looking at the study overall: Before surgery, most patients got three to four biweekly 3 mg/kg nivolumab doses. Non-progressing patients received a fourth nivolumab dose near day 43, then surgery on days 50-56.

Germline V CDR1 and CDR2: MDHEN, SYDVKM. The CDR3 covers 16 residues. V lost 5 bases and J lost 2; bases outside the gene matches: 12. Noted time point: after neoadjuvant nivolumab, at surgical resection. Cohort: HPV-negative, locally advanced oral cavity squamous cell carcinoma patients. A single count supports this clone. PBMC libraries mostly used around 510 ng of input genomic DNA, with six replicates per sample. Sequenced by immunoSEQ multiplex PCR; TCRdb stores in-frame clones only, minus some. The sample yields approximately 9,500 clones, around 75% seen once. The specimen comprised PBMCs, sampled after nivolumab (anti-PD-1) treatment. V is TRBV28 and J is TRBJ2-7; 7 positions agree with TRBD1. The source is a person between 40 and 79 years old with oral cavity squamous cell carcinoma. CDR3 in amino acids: CASSAYRDSYTYEQYF. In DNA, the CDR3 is TGTGCCAGCAGTGCCTACCGGGACAGCTATACCTACGAGCAGTACTTC.